This T cell receptor (beta chain) was sequenced during a study of regulatory T cells in long-lasting Graves disease. The time point is: persistent/refractory GD, antithyroid drugs over 5 years with positive TRAb. From RNA extracted from PBMCs, the TCR library was made. Investigators prepared the TCR beta libraries by applying iRepertoire HTBI primers and Arm-PCR of CDR3 regions. TCRdb recomputed calls from the multiplex PCR reads with MiXCR, one row per CDR3 protein. The data hold roughly 500,000 distinct CDR3 sequences, with approximately 21% observed a single time. A few counts support this clonotype. A much larger clone differs from this one at a single base, so this may be a read error. Trimming removed 8 bases from V and 5 bases from J, with 27 bases in between. The CDR3 sequence is 18 residues long. The germline gives CDR1 MDHEN, CDR2 SYDVKM.

The receptor comes from a female donor with Graves disease. Specimen: peripheral blood mononuclear cells (PBMCs), collected when the disease was refractory, from a patient treated with antithyroid drugs. The chain links TRBV28 to TRBJ1-4; D may be TRBD1 (5 bases). The CDR3 DNA sequence: TGTGCCAGCGCCCCCATCGCCGGGACCCATCGGGGGAATGAAAAACTGTTTTTT. The encoded protein is CASAPIAGTHRGNEKLFF.